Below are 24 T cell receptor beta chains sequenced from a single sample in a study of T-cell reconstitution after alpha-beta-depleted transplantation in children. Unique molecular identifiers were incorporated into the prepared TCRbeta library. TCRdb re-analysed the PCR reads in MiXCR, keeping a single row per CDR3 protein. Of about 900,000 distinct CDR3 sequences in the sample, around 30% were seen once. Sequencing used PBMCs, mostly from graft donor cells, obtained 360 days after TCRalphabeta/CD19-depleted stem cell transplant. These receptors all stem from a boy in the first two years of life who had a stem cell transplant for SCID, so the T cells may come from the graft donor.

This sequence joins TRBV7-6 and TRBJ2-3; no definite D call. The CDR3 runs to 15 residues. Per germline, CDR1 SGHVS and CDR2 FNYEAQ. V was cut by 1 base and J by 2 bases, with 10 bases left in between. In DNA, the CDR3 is TGTGCCAGCAGCTTAGGACTTACGGTCACAGATACGCAGTATTTT. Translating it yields CASSLGLTVTDTQYF.

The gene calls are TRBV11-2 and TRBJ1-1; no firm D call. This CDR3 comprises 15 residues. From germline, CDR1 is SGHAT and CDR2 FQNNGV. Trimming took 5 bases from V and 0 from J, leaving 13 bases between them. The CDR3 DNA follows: TGTGCCAGCAGCCCCCGGGCAGGCATGAACACTGAAGCTTTCTTT. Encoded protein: CASSPRAGMNTEAFF.

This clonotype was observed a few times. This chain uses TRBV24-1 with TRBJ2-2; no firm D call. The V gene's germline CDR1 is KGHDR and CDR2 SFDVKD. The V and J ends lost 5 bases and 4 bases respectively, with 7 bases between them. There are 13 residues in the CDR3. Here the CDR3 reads CATSAPGTGELFF. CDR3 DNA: TGTGCCACCAGTGCCCCGGGCACCGGGGAGCTGTTTTTT.

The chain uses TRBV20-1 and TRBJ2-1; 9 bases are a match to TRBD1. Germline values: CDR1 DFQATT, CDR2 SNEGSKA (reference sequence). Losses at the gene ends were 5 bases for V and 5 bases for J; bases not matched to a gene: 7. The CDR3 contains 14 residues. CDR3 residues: CSAPGQGIDNEQFF. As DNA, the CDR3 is TGCAGTGCTCCTGGACAGGGGATAGACAATGAGCAGTTCTTC.

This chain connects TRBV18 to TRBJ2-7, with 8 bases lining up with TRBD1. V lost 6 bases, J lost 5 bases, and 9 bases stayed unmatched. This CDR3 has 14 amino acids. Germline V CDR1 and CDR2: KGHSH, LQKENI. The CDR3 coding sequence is TGTGCCAGCTCGCCGTTGACAGGGGCCGACGAGCAGTACTTC. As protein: CASSPLTGADEQYF.

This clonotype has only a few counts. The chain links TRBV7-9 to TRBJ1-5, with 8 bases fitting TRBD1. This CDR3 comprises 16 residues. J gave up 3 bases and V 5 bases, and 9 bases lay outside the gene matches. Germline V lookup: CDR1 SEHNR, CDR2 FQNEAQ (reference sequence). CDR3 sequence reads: CASSVGTGGLNQPQHF. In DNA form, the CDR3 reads TGTGCCAGCAGCGTCGGGACAGGAGGACTCAATCAGCCCCAGCATTTT.

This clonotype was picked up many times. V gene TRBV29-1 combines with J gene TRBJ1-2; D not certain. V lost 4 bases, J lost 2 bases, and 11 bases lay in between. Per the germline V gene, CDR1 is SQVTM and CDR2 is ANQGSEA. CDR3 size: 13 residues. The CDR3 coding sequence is TGCAGCGTTGGGTCAGCCCACAACTATGGCTACACCTTC. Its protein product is CSVGSAHNYGYTF.

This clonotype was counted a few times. The CDR3 coding sequence is TGCAGCGTTGGGAAGGGGACTAACACAGATACGCAGTATTTT. Translation gives CSVGKGTNTDTQYF. The chain carries TRBV29-1 and TRBJ2-3; 7 bases match TRBD2. This CDR3 has 14 amino acids. CDR1 and CDR2 (germline): SQVTM, ANQGSEA. Germline trimming cut 4 bases from V and 2 bases from J; bases unmatched to any gene: 6.

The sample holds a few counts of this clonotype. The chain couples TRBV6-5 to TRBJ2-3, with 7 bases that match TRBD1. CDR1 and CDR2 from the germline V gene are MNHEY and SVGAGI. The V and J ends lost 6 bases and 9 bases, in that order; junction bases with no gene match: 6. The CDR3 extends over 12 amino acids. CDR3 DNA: TGTGCCAGCAGCCGGGCGACAGGGACGCAGTATTTT. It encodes CASSRATGTQYF.

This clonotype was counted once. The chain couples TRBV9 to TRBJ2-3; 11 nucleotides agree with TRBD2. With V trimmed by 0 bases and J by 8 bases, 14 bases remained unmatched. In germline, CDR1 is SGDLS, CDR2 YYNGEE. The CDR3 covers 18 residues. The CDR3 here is CASSVAAATGTSGATQYF. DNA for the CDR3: TGTGCCAGCAGCGTAGCTGCAGCAACCGGGACTAGCGGCGCTACGCAGTATTTT. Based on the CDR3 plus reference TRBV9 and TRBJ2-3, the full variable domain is DSGVTQTPKHLITATGQRVTLRCSPRSGDLSVYWYQQSLDQGLQFLIQYYNGEERAKGNILERFSAQQFPDLHSELNLSSLELGDSALYFCASSVAAATGTSGATQYFGPGTRLTVL.

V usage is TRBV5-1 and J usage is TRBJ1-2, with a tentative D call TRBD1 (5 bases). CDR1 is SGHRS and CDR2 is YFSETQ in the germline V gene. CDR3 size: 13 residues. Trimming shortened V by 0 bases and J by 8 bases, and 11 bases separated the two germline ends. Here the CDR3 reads CASSLGGPSGYTF. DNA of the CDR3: TGCGCCAGCAGCTTGGGGGGACCGAGCGGCTACACCTTC.

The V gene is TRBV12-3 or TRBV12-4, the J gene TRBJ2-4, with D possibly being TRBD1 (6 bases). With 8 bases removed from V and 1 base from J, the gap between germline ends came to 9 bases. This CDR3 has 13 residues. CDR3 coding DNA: TGTGCCAGCTCGCAGGGGGCCAAAAACATTCAGTACTTC. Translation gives CASSQGAKNIQYF.

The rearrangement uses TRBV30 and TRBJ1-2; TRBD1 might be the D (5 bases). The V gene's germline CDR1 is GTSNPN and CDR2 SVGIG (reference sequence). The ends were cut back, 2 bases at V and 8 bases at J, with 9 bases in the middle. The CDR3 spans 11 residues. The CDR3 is CAWSYGGGYTF. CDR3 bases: TGTGCCTGGAGTTACGGGGGGGGCTACACCTTC.

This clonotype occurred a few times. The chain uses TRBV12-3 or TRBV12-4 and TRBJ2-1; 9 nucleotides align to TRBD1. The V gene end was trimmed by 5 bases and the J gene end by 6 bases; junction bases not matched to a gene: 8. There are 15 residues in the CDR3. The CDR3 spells CASSRGQGGSNEQFF. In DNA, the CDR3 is TGTGCCAGCAGTCGGGGACAGGGTGGAAGCAATGAGCAGTTCTTC.

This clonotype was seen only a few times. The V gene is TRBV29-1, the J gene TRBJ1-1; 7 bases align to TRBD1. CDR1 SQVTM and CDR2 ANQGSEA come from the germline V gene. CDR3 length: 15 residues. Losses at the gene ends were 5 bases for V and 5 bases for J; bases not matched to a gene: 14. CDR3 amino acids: CSVPGQVGPRTEAFF. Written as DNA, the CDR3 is TGCAGCGTTCCCGGACAGGTTGGACCCCGAACTGAAGCTTTCTTT.

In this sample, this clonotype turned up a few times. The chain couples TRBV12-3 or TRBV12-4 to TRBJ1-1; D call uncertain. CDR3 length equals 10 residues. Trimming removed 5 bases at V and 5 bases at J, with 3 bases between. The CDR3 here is CASSQTEAFF. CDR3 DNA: TGTGCCAGCAGTCAGACTGAAGCTTTCTTT.

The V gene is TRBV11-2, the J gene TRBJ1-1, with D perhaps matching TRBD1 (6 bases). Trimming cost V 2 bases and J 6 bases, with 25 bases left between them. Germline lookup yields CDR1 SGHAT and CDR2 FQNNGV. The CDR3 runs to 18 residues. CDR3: CASSLYPGAHGNGAEAFF. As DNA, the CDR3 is TGTGCCAGCAGCTTATATCCGGGGGCGCATGGGAACGGGGCTGAAGCTTTCTTT.

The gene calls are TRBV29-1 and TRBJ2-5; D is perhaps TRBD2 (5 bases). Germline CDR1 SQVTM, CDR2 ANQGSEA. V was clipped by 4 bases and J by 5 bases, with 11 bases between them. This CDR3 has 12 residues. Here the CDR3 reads CSVGLADETQYF. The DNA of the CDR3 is TGCAGCGTTGGGCTAGCCGACGAGACCCAGTACTTC.

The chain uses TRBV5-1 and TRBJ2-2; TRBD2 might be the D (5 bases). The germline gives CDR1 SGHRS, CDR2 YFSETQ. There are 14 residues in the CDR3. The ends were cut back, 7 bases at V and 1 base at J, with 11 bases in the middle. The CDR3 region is CASGSGLNTGELFF. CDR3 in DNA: TGCGCCAGCGGGAGCGGCCTGAACACCGGGGAGCTGTTTTTT. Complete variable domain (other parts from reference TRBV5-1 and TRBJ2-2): KAGVTQTPRYLIKTRGQQVTLSCSPISGHRSVSWYQQTPGQGLQFLFEYFSETQRNKGNFPGRFSGRQFSNSRSEMNVSTLELGDSALYLCASGSGLNTGELFFGEGSRLTVL.

For the CDR3, the DNA is TGTGCCAGCAGTTTACGACTACTAAAACAAGAGACCCAGTACTTC. Protein product: CASSLRLLKQETQYF. The chain recombines TRBV12-3 or TRBV12-4 with TRBJ2-5, with a weak D call TRBD2 (5 bases). The CDR3 contains 15 residues. The V end was cut by 2 bases, the J end by 2 bases, with 12 bases between.

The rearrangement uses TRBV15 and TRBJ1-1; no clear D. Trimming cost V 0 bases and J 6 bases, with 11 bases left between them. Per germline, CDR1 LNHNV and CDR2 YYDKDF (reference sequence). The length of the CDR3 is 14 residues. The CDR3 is CATSRDPYNPEAFF. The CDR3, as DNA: TGTGCCACCAGCAGAGATCCCTACAATCCTGAAGCTTTCTTT.

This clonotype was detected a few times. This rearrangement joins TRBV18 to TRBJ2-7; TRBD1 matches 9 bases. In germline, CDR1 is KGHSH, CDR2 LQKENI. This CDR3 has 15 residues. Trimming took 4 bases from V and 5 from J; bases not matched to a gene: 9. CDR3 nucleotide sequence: TGTGCCAGCTCACTTCTGGGGACAGGGCAAAACGAGCAGTACTTC. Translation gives CASSLLGTGQNEQYF.

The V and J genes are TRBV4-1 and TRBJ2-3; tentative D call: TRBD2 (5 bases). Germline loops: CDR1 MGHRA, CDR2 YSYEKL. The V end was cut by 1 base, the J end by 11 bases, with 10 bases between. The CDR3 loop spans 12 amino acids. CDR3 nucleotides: TGCGCCAGCAGCCAAGGGCTAGCCGGGCAGTATTTT. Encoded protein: CASSQGLAGQYF.

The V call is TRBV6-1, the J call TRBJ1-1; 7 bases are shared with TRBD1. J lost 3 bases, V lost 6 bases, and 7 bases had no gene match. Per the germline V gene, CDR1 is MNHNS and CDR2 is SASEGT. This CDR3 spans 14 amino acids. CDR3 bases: TGTGCCAGCAGCCAACAGGGGCCCCACACTGAAGCTTTCTTT. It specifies CASSQQGPHTEAFF.